The clone carrying this T cell receptor beta chain was observed once. Amplification used 60 Vbeta primers and 13 Jbeta primers. The protocol was immunoSEQ multiplex PCR, while the TCRdb copy is restricted to in-frame clones and leaves out a portion. The sample shows under 200,000 clones, around three quarters of them seen only once. The data originate from a study of cytomegalovirus exposure and HLA in healthy donors. Across the whole study: Early released data had around 79 million unique TCRs, all coming from HLA-typed donors.

Germline CDR1 SGHRS, CDR2 YFSETQ. Trimming took 0 bases from V and 4 from J, leaving 7 bases between them. CDR3 size: 14 residues. Each donor was healthy, and each was a bone marrow donor. The specimen sequenced was PBMCs. The chain joins TRBV5-1 to TRBJ1-4, with D unclear. This TCR came from a woman aged 30 to 39 in good health and CMV-seronegative. The CDR3 coding sequence is TGCGCCAGCAGCTTGGAGTACAATAATGAAAAACTGTTTTTT. This encodes CASSLEYNNEKLFF.